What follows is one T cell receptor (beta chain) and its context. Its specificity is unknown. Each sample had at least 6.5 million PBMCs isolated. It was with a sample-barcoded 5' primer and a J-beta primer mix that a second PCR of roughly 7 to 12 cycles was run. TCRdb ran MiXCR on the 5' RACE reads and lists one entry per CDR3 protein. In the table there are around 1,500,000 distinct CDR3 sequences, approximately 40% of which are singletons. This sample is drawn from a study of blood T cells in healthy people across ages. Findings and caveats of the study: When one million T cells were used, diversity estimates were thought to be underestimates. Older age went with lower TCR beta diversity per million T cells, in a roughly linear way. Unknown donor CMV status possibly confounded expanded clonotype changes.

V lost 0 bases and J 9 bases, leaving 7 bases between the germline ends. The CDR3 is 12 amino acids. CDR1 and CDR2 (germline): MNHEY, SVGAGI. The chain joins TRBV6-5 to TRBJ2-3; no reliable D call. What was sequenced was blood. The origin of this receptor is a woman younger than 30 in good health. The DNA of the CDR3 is TGTGCCAGCAGTTACTCTGGCAGGACGCAGTATTTT. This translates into CASSYSGRTQYF.